This TCR beta chain derives from a study of beta chain features in type 1 diabetes. Germline V gene lookup returns CDR1 LGHNA and CDR2 YNFKEQ. The CDR3 totals 20 residues. As concerns this clone: Antigen specificity is unknown. The junction and the germline gene differ at one end; a read error may be behind it. The sample carries other DNA sequences with the same CDR3.

Whole-study results and caveats: In comparison with healthy donors, patients had naive, central memory and Treg TCRB repertoires that appeared more similar.

Expressed TCRB transcripts were sequenced, since all the RNA that had been isolated was reverse transcribed. TCRdb's copy holds only in-frame clones and misses some; the assay was immunoSEQ multiplex PCR. The table has under 25,000 clones, 45% to 50% seen once; the top ten hold around 0.45%. Sequences were obtained from stem cell memory CD4+ T cells from blood. This clonotype was sampled from a man younger than 30 in good health. V usage is TRBV4-2 and J usage is TRBJ2-2, with D perhaps TRBD2 (5 bases). The CDR3 protein is CASSLSRPGGSVSVPGELFF. The CDR3 coding sequence is TGTGCCAGCAGCCTCTCACGGCCAGGAGGATCGGTTTCGGTTCCCGGGGAGTTGTTTTTT.